What follows are 13 T cell receptor beta chains derived from one specimen sequenced in a study of blood T cell repertoires in COVID-19. The method was immunoSEQ multiplex PCR; TCRdb's version includes in-frame clones alone and lacks a portion of them. In the table there are 150,000 or so clones, about 88% of which are singletons. The sequenced material came from PBMCs or T cells enriched from blood (not recorded which). Every receptor here comes from a human donor with acute COVID-19. The donor label of this sample is uncertain.

The chain joins TRBV10-2 to TRBJ1-4; 9 bases match TRBD1. CDR1 is WSHSY and CDR2 is SAAADI in the germline V gene. The CDR3 covers 14 residues. The trim removed 8 bases at V and 8 bases at J, leaving 9 bases unmatched. This CDR3 is CASRSGTGREKLFF. In DNA form, the CDR3 reads TGCGCCAGCCGGAGTGGGACAGGGAGGGAAAAACTGTTTTTT.

The rearrangement uses TRBV7-9 and TRBJ2-5; 12 nucleotides line up with TRBD2. Germline trimming cut 5 bases from V and 1 base from J; bases unmatched to any gene: 2. This CDR3 is built from 15 residues. Germline loops: CDR1 SEHNR, CDR2 FQNEAQ (reference sequence). The CDR3 region is CASSMTSGGQETQYF. DNA of the CDR3: TGTGCCAGCAGCATGACTAGCGGGGGCCAAGAGACCCAGTACTTC.

The gene calls are TRBV11-2 and TRBJ2-7, with TRBD1 as a possible D gene (8 bases). From germline, CDR1 is SGHAT and CDR2 FQNNGV. V gave up 0 bases and J gave up 1 base, with 16 bases separating them. The CDR3 length is 17 residues. The CDR3 DNA reads as TGTGCCAGCAGCTTAGATAGGGGGGGGACAGGATCCTACGAGCAGTACTTC. Protein: CASSLDRGGTGSYEQYF.

The chain has TRBV19 and TRBJ2-3; possible D gene TRBD2, 5 bases. The CDR3 runs to 14 residues. The germline V gene encodes CDR1 LNHDA and CDR2 SQIVND (reference sequence). Trimming cost V 1 base and J 3 bases, with 8 bases left between them. As DNA, the CDR3 is TGTGCCAGTAGTATAGCCGGGGAGACAGATACGCAGTATTTT. Amino acid sequence: CASSIAGETDTQYF.

The V gene is TRBV2, the J gene TRBJ2-5, with D maybe TRBD1 (6 bases). CDR1 SNHLY and CDR2 FYNNEI come from the germline V gene. This CDR3 comprises 12 residues. Trimming stripped 6 bases from V and 5 bases from J, with 10 bases between. This CDR3 is CASRGTGETQYF. The CDR3 coding sequence is TGTGCCAGCAGGGGAACAGGGGAGACCCAGTACTTC.

The V gene is TRBV11-2, the J gene TRBJ2-1; D is possibly TRBD1 (5 bases). Trimming took off 1 base at V and 7 bases at J, with 14 bases between the two ends. This CDR3 is built from 15 residues. Germline V gives CDR1 SGHAT, CDR2 FQNNGV. CDR3 sequence (DNA): TGTGCCAGCAGCTTAGCGGCAGGGATTAAGAATGAGCAGTTCTTC. Translating it yields CASSLAAGIKNEQFF. Combining the CDR3 with reference TRBV11-2 and TRBJ2-1 gives the whole variable domain EAGVAQSPRYKIIEKRQSVAFWCNPISGHATLYWYQQILGQGPKLLIQFQNNGVVDDSQLPKDRFSAERLKGVDSTLKIQPAKLEDSAVYLCASSLAAGIKNEQFFGPGTRLTVL.

The CDR3 DNA is TGCGCCAGCAGCCCCTCCGGGACTACCGCCTACGAGCAGTACTTC. This codes for CASSPSGTTAYEQYF. The chain carries TRBV4-3 and TRBJ2-7; 7 positions agree with TRBD2. This CDR3 spans 15 amino acids. CDR1 and CDR2 (germline): LGHNA, YSLEER. Trimming removed 4 bases from V and 2 bases from J; junction bases left unmatched: 8.

The chain uses TRBV5-1 and TRBJ2-2; 7 bases fit TRBD1. Germline V CDR1 and CDR2: SGHRS, YFSETQ. The CDR3 sequence is 15 residues long. Trimming cost V 1 base and J 5 bases; bases outside gene matches: 5. The CDR3 reads CASSLFTGETGELFF. The CDR3 DNA reads TGCGCCAGCAGCTTGTTCACAGGGGAAACCGGGGAGCTGTTTTTT.

The chain carries TRBV5-1 and TRBJ2-1; tentatively, D is TRBD1 (6 bases). This CDR3 contains 13 residues. The germline CDR1 and CDR2 sequences are SGHRS and YFSETQ. V lost 3 bases and J lost 5, with 9 bases in between. DNA for the CDR3: TGCGCCAGCAGCTATAGGACAGACAATGAGCAGTTCTTC. Its translation: CASSYRTDNEQFF.

This clone was seen only once. The V call is TRBV7-8, the J call TRBJ2-5; 7 nucleotides agree with TRBD2. Germline V CDR1 and CDR2: SGHVS, FQNEAQ. This CDR3 has 18 amino acids. V gave up 5 bases and J gave up 4 bases; unmatched junction bases: 19. The CDR3 sequence: CASSRIRRLGGRRETQYF. The CDR3 DNA sequence: TGTGCCAGCAGCCGTATTCGTAGGCTCGGGGGGAGAAGAGAGACCCAGTACTTC.

V is TRBV24-1 and J is TRBJ1-5; D remains ambiguous. From germline, CDR1 is KGHDR and CDR2 SFDVKD. The V end lost 9 bases, the J end lost 0 bases, and 14 bases lay between the germline ends. The CDR3 is 15 residues long. DNA for the CDR3: TGTGCCACCCCTACTCGCCCTCTTAGCAATCAGCCCCAGCATTTT. This translates into CATPTRPLSNQPQHF.

CDR3 residues: CASSLASQGSVEAFF. The CDR3 nucleotides are TGTGCCAGCAGCTTGGCCTCCCAGGGCTCCGTTGAAGCTTTCTTT. V and J are TRBV5-6 and TRBJ1-1, with D tentatively TRBD1 (5 bases). Trimming took off 0 bases at V and 7 bases at J, with 16 bases between the two ends. Germline CDR1 reads SGHDT; CDR2 reads YYEEEE. This CDR3 is built from 15 residues.

The rearrangement uses TRBV29-1 and TRBJ2-1, with D tentatively TRBD2 (5 bases). The CDR3 is made up of 12 amino acids. V dropped 3 bases and J dropped 7 bases, with 10 bases sitting between them. Per germline, CDR1 SQVTM and CDR2 ANQGSEA. The CDR3 region has the DNA TGCAGCGTTGACGGGGTGGGTAATGAGCAGTTCTTC. Translated: CSVDGVGNEQFF.